The 2 T cell receptor beta chains below were found in one sample sequenced in a study of T cells in Graves' hyperthyroidism and ophthalmopathy. There were TCR beta CDR3 regions amplified from RNA transcripts. Researchers ran a first-round RT-PCR on the TCR CDR3 using the HTBI primer set. MiXCR, applied by TCRdb to the multiplex PCR reads, yields one record per CDR3 protein. Of some 560,000 distinct CDR3 sequences listed, 15% to 18% are singletons. Sample: blood. Receptors were obtained from a woman aged 25-40 years with Graves' hyperthyroidism.

Ten or more counts support this clonotype. The rearrangement links TRBV28 to TRBJ2-7, with a weak D call TRBD2 (6 bases). The CDR3 has 14 amino acids. Trimming removed 6 bases from V and 3 bases from J, with 15 bases in between. The V gene's germline CDR1 is MDHEN and CDR2 SYDVKM. The CDR3 region has the DNA TGTGCCAGCAGACCGGGGCGGGACCTCTACGAGCAGTACTTC. This translates into CASRPGRDLYEQYF.

V gene TRBV6-1 combines with J gene TRBJ2-3; D possibly corresponds to TRBD2 (6 bases). CDR3 length equals 16 residues. V dropped 6 bases and J dropped 3 bases, with 19 bases sitting between them. Germline-derived CDR1 and CDR2 are MNHNS and SASEGT. This chain's CDR3 is CASRERGTRKTDTQYF. The CDR3 DNA follows: TGTGCCAGCAGGGAACGGGGGACGAGGAAAACAGATACGCAGTATTTT.